A selection of T cell receptor beta chains follows, all from one sample in a study of blood T cell repertoires in COVID-19. Only in-frame clones appear in the TCRdb table, and some are missing; sequencing was by immunoSEQ multiplex PCR. Of some 66,000 clones detected, 75% to 90% appear once; the ten largest clones hold around 8.3%. The sequenced sample was peripheral blood. Every receptor here comes from a human donor with active COVID-19. The donor label of this sample is uncertain. Each CDR3 is given with its conserved first and last residue. D genes are given only for firm matches. Size is omitted from some rows. Given values are once, few, many or a class for expanded clones.

D,V,J,length,size,DNA,CDR3
TRBD2,TRBV30,TRBJ2-7,12,NA,TGTGCCTGTATAGCGGGAGGGTACGAGCAGTACTTC,CACIAGGYEQYF
TRBD1,TRBV30,TRBJ1-5,16,NA,TGTGCCTGGAGTACCGGGACAGGGGTCTTCAATCAGCCCCAGCATTTT,CAWSTGTGVFNQPQHF
TRBD2,TRBV9,TRBJ2-1,16,NA,TGTGCCAGCAGCGTAGCTGGGACTAGCGTCTACAATGAGCAGTTCTTC,CASSVAGTSVYNEQFF
TRBD1,TRBV24-1,TRBJ2-3,15,NA,TGTGCCACCAGTGCAAGGGACAGGGACACAGATACGCAGTATTTT,CATSARDRDTDTQYF
TRBD1,TRBV24-1,TRBJ2-1,15,once,TGTGCCACCAGTGATACCCGGGACAGTTACAATGAGCAGTTCTTC,CATSDTRDSYNEQFF
NA,TRBV6-1,TRBJ1-2,13,NA,TGTGCCAGCAGTGACGGGGGGAACTATGGCTACACCTTC,CASSDGGNYGYTF
TRBD1,TRBV30,TRBJ1-3,15,NA,TGTGCCTGGAACCAGGGGGCAGGCTCTGGAAACACCATATATTTT,CAWNQGAGSGNTIYF
NA,TRBV5-1,TRBJ2-3,15,NA,TGCGCCAGCAGCTTGGGAGCTTCTAGCACAGATACGCAGTATTTT,CASSLGASSTDTQYF
NA,TRBV5-6,TRBJ2-5,13,NA,TGTGCCAGCAGTTCACTGGGACACGAGACCCAGTACTTC,CASSSLGHETQYF
NA,TRBV27,TRBJ2-1,15,NA,TGTGCCAGCAGTTCTACTAGTCCCCACTACAATGAGCAGTTCTTC,CASSSTSPHYNEQFF
NA,TRBV7-2,TRBJ2-5,15,NA,TGTGCCAGCAGCTTAGGCCGCGGGGCGCGGGAGACCCAGTACTTC,CASSLGRGARETQYF
NA,TRBV5-1,TRBJ2-2,17,NA,TGCGCCAGCAGCCCCAACCCGGACTCGTCCTCCACCGGGGAGCTGTTTTTT,CASSPNPDSSSTGELFF
TRBD1,TRBV4-3,TRBJ1-2,17,NA,TGCGCCAGCAGCCAAGAAGTAAGGACAGGGGCTAACTATGGCTACACCTTC,CASSQEVRTGANYGYTF
TRBD2,TRBV7-2,TRBJ2-1,15,NA,TGTGCCAGCAGCTTAGCGCGGGAGGGGCTAAATGAGCAGTTCTTC,CASSLAREGLNEQFF
NA,TRBV7-8,TRBJ2-3,13,NA,TGTGCCAGCAGCCCACTTACCACAGATACGCAGTATTTT,CASSPLTTDTQYF
NA,TRBV2,TRBJ2-7,12,NA,TGTGCCAGCAGTCCCGACAGATGGGAGCAGTACTTC,CASSPDRWEQYF
TRBD2,TRBV6-6,TRBJ2-5,15,NA,TGTGCCATCGGCACTAGCGGGGGGGCTCTCGAGACCCAGTACTTC,CAIGTSGGALETQYF
NA,TRBV5-4,TRBJ2-1,15,NA,TGTGCCAGCAGCATCCGGGACAACCCGTACAATGAGCAGTTCTTC,CASSIRDNPYNEQFF
NA,TRBV6-2/TRBV6-3,TRBJ2-7,14,NA,TGTGCCAGCAGTTACTCGCCAGAGGCCTACGAGCAGTACTTC,CASSYSPEAYEQYF
NA,TRBV4-2,TRBJ2-4,15,NA,TGTGCCAGCAGCCAAGGTCGGGGAGCCAAAAACATTCAGTACTTC,CASSQGRGAKNIQYF
NA,TRBV7-2,TRBJ2-7,16,NA,TGTGCCAGCAGCTTAGTGGGGGGGGCCTCGATGGGCGAGCAGTACTTC,CASSLVGGASMGEQYF
NA,TRBV27,TRBJ2-3,15,NA,TGTGCCAGCAACACACAGGGTTGGGGCACAGATACGCAGTATTTT,CASNTQGWGTDTQYF
NA,TRBV5-6,TRBJ1-4,13,NA,TGTGCCAGCAGCTTGGGAGGTTCGGAAAAACTGTTTTTT,CASSLGGSEKLFF
TRBD2,TRBV6-2/TRBV6-3,TRBJ2-1,16,NA,TGTGCCAGCAGCCCTATACTAGCGGGGGGGCCAAATGAGCAGTTCTTC,CASSPILAGGPNEQFF
NA,TRBV29-1,TRBJ2-7,12,NA,TGCAGCTCACTTTCTGGGGGGACGCAGCAGTACTTC,CSSLSGGTQQYF
TRBD2,TRBV18,TRBJ2-1,16,NA,TGTGCCAGCTCAGCCCCACTAGCGGAGATTTACAATGAGCAGTTCTTC,CASSAPLAEIYNEQFF
NA,TRBV27,TRBJ2-7,13,NA,TGTGCCAGCGGGTTGACAGGAGCCTACGAGCAGTACTTC,CASGLTGAYEQYF
TRBD1,TRBV6-5,TRBJ2-7,13,NA,TGTGCCAGCAGTACACAGGGGGCTGGCGAGCAGTACTTC,CASSTQGAGEQYF
NA,TRBV5-6,TRBJ1-2,13,NA,TGTGCCAGCAGCTTGGACGGTAACTATGGCTACACCTTC,CASSLDGNYGYTF